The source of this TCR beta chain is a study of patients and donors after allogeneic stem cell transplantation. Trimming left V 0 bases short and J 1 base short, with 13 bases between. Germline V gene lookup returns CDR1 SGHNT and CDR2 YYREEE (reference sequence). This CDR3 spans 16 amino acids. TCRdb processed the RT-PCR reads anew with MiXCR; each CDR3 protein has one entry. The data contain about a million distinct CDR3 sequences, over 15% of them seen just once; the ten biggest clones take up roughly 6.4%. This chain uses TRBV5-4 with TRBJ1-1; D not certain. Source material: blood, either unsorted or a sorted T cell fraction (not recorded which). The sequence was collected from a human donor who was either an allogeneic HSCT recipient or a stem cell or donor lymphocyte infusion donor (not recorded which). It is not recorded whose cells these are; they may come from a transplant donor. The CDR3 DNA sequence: TGTGCCAGCAGCTTGGCGGTGGGAAACGGGAACACTGAAGCTTTCTTT. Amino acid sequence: CASSLAVGNGNTEAFF.